This TCR beta chain was identified during a study of radiation and T cells in renal cell carcinoma. The CDR3 is 15 amino acids. The trim removed 7 bases at V and 1 base at J, leaving 10 bases unmatched. The germline V gene encodes CDR1 SQVTM and CDR2 ANQGSEA. The time point was: blood 2 weeks post-SBRT. The treatment: 15 Gy SBRT to primary tumor, nephrectomy 4 weeks later. The assay was immunoSEQ multiplex PCR, and TCRdb's table has in-frame clones only and misses some. The data contain just over 150,000 clones, roughly 87% of them singletons. This sample comprised blood, obtained from a patient whose treatment included radiotherapy and nephrectomy. This sequence joins TRBV29-1 and TRBJ2-4; 7 nucleotides line up with TRBD1. This clonotype was obtained from a woman between 45 and 60 years old with renal cell carcinoma. CDR3 bases: TGCAGCGCAGTCAAGACAGGGTTGGCCAAAAACATTCAGTACTTC. It is translated as CSAVKTGLAKNIQYF.